This T cell receptor (beta chain) appears in the sequencing data of a study of CXCR3-negative and CXCR3-positive naive CD8 T cells. Study-wide findings and caveats: Memory cells differed in TRBV-TRBJ usage, but naive CXCR3-negative and CXCR3-positive cells had similar usage. CXCR3-positive naive cells had TRB CDR3s that were more hydrophobic than CXCR3-negative naive cells had.

Regarding this clonotype: The target antigen is unknown.

Germline V gene lookup returns CDR1 LGHNA and CDR2 YSLEER. The CDR3 loop spans 13 amino acids. Carrying UMI labels, the TRB cDNA libraries were prepared through 5' RACE. TCRdb reprocessed the 5' RACE reads and keeps a single row for each CDR3 protein, giving no DNA. This specimen shows around 160,000 distinct CDR3 sequences; the ten leading clones hold approximately 0.28%. The sequencing input was naive CXCR3+ CD8+ T cells from blood. Subset indicated: CD45RO-CCR7+CD27+CD95- naive CD8+ T cells expressing CXCR3 (TNR3+). The receptor comes from a human donor in good health. Some clones in this sample may be carry-over from other donors' samples. The chain recombines TRBV4-3 with TRBJ2-7. The CDR3 loop is CASSPGFEDEQYF.